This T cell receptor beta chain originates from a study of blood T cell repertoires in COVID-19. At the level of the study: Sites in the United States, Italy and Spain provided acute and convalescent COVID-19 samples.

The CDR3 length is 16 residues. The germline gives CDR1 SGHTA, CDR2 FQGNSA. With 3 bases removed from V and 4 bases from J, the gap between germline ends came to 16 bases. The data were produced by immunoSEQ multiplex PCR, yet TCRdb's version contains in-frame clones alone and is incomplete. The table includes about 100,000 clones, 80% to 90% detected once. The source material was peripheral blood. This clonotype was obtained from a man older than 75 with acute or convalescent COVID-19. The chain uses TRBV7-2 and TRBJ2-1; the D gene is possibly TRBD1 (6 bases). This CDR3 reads CASSLSSGQGYNEQFF. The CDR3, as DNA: TGTGCCAGCAGCTTGTCATCGGGACAAGGGTACAATGAGCAGTTCTTC. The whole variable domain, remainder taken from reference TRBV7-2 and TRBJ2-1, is GAGVSQSPSNKVTEKGKDVELRCDPISGHTALYWYRQSLGQGLEFLIYFQGNSAPDKSGLPSDRFSAERTGGSVSTLTIQRTQQEDSAVYLCASSLSSGQGYNEQFFGPGTRLTVL.